In this sample, the clone carrying this TCR beta chain turned up a few times. Study processing details: Reference gene primer amplification yielded estimated nucleated cell counts. The table came from immunoSEQ multiplex PCR; TCRdb's copy has only in-frame clones and leaves some out. V and J calls and clone size are as listed in that table; D and trimming were resolved from the DNA. The profile shows tens of thousands of clones, 70% to 85% of them singletons. The source of the sample is a study of blood T cell repertoires in COVID-19. Study-level information: Samples of COVID-19 (acute and convalescent) were obtained from the United States, Italy and Spain. T cells, B-cell-depleted T cells, or PBMCs supplied cDNA or gDNA.

The TCR comes from a human donor in a cohort sampled during active COVID-19. The sample taken for sequencing was peripheral blood.

This CDR3 reads CASSPQGETQYF. In DNA form, the CDR3 reads TGTGCCAGCAGCCCGCAGGGGGAGACCCAGTACTTC. The chain is built from TRBV11-1 and TRBJ2-5; D is perhaps TRBD1 (6 bases). Germline V CDR1 and CDR2: SGHAT, FQDESV (reference sequence). The length of the CDR3 is 12 residues. The V and J ends lost 5 bases and 5 bases respectively, with 9 bases between them.